The rows below give T cell receptor beta chains drawn from one sample of a study of PD-1 blockade in classical Hodgkin lymphoma. This table comes from immunoSEQ multiplex PCR, and its TCRdb copy is limited to in-frame clones, with some not included. Among tens of thousands of clones listed, 90% to 95% were seen once. Source material: peripheral blood mononuclear cells (PBMCs). Receptor source: a human donor with classical Hodgkin lymphoma. CDR3s include the opening cysteine and the closing phenylalanine or tryptophan. Each record gives: clone size, D gene, V gene, J gene, CDR3 DNA, CDR3 protein. D genes are given only for firm matches. The size entry is marked missing in some rows and otherwise reads once, few, many or a size class.

abundance: -
d_gene: TRBD2
v_gene: TRBV10-2
j_gene: TRBJ2-3
CDR3nt: TGCGCCAGCACCCTGACTAGCGGGAACGTAGATACGCAGTATTTT
CDR3aa: CASTLTSGNVDTQYF

abundance: -
d_gene: TRBD1
v_gene: TRBV18
j_gene: TRBJ1-1
CDR3nt: TGTGCCAGCTCCGAGGGGGCGCGAGACACTGAAGCTTTCTTT
CDR3aa: CASSEGARDTEAFF

abundance: -
d_gene: TRBD1
v_gene: TRBV7-2
j_gene: TRBJ2-5
CDR3nt: TGTGCCAGCAGCTTAGCGCTTCATGGGGCAGGGGGCGAGAGTGAGACCCAGTACTTC
CDR3aa: CASSLALHGAGGESETQYF

abundance: -
d_gene: -
v_gene: TRBV4-1
j_gene: TRBJ1-3
CDR3nt: TGCGCCAGCAGCCAAGATAATGGAAACACCATATATTTT
CDR3aa: CASSQDNGNTIYF

abundance: -
d_gene: -
v_gene: TRBV19
j_gene: TRBJ2-6
CDR3nt: TGTGCCAGTAGTTCAACAGGGAGAGGGGCCAACGTCCTGACTTTC
CDR3aa: CASSSTGRGANVLTF

abundance: once
d_gene: TRBD2
v_gene: TRBV18
j_gene: TRBJ2-1
CDR3nt: TGTGCCAGCTCACCACCGGGCGGGGGCTACAATGAGCAGTTCTTC
CDR3aa: CASSPPGGGYNEQFF

abundance: -
d_gene: TRBD2
v_gene: TRBV28
j_gene: TRBJ2-1
CDR3nt: TGTGCCAGCCGATCCCGGGGTGGGAGGGCCCCAAGGTCCTACAATGAGCAGTTCTTC
CDR3aa: CASRSRGGRAPRSYNEQFF

abundance: -
d_gene: -
v_gene: TRBV6-5
j_gene: TRBJ1-6
CDR3nt: TGTGCCAGCAGTGCGCGGACAGCGAATTCACCCCTCCACTTT
CDR3aa: CASSARTANSPLHF

abundance: -
d_gene: -
v_gene: TRBV7-2
j_gene: TRBJ1-3
CDR3nt: TGTGCCAGCAGCTTAGTAGGGGTGCGGGGTGGTGGAAACACCATATATTTT
CDR3aa: CASSLVGVRGGGNTIYF

abundance: -
d_gene: TRBD1
v_gene: TRBV28
j_gene: TRBJ2-7
CDR3nt: TGTGCCAGCAGGGATAGGACAGGGCTTAACAACGAGCAGTACTTC
CDR3aa: CASRDRTGLNNEQYF

abundance: once
d_gene: -
v_gene: TRBV9
j_gene: TRBJ2-6
CDR3nt: TGTGCCAGCAGCGTAGCCCCGACAGGTTACGGCTCTGGGGCCAACGTCCTGACTTTC
CDR3aa: CASSVAPTGYGSGANVLTF

abundance: -
d_gene: -
v_gene: TRBV11-1
j_gene: TRBJ1-2
CDR3nt: TGTGCCAGCAGTACCGAAGGACAAAACTATGGCTACACCTTC
CDR3aa: CASSTEGQNYGYTF

abundance: -
d_gene: -
v_gene: TRBV18
j_gene: TRBJ1-1
CDR3nt: TGTGCCAGCTCACCACGGGCGCGGGACACTGAAGCTTTCTTT
CDR3aa: CASSPRARDTEAFF